The 26 T cell receptor beta chains below come from one sample, sequenced in a study of cytomegalovirus exposure and HLA in healthy donors. 60 Vbeta and 13 Jbeta primers were used in PCR. The data were produced by immunoSEQ multiplex PCR, yet TCRdb's version contains in-frame clones alone and is incomplete. Of around 35,000 clones in the sample, about 67% were seen once. Sample: PBMCs. These receptors were taken from a man younger than 40 in good health and CMV-seronegative.

The genes are TRBV5-4 and TRBJ2-5; TRBD1 aligns across 8 bases. The length of the CDR3 is 14 residues. V lost 4 bases and J lost 2; bases outside the gene matches: 4. Germline V gene data show CDR1 as SGHNT and CDR2 as YYREEE (reference sequence). CDR3 in DNA: TGTGCCAGCAGCCCTCGGACAGGGCAAGAGACCCAGTACTTC. Its translation: CASSPRTGQETQYF.

CDR3: CASSQDLGTSVLTDTQYF. In DNA form, the CDR3 reads TGCGCCAGCAGCCAAGATTTAGGGACTAGCGTGCTCACAGATACGCAGTATTTT. The genes are TRBV4-1 and TRBJ2-3; TRBD2 agrees at 10 bases. Germline assignment: CDR1 MGHRA and CDR2 YSYEKL. The trim removed 0 bases at V and 2 bases at J, leaving 8 bases unmatched. The CDR3 is made up of 18 amino acids.

This clone was seen only once. This chain connects TRBV6-1 to TRBJ2-5; 9 positions agree with TRBD1. Germline CDR1 reads MNHNS; CDR2 reads SASEGT. V was clipped by 4 bases and J by 5 bases; unmatched bases: 11. The CDR3 loop spans 16 amino acids. Written as DNA, the CDR3 is TGTGCCAGCAGTGTGGGGGGGGGACAGGGAGCGGAGACCCAGTACTTC. This codes for CASSVGGGQGAETQYF.

The CDR3 nucleotides are TGTGCCAGCAGCTTGGCCTCGGGAGACACGCAGTATTTT. It codes for CASSLASGDTQYF. This sequence joins TRBV5-6 and TRBJ2-3; the D gene is possibly TRBD2 (6 bases). Deletions cut 0 bases from V and 9 bases from J, with 11 bases between. This CDR3 contains 13 residues. Germline V gives CDR1 SGHDT, CDR2 YYEEEE.

There are a few counts of this clone. The V and J genes are TRBV11-3 and TRBJ2-3; 7 positions match TRBD1. The CDR3 contains 15 residues. Unmatched junction bases numbered 8, after V lost 4 bases and J lost 4 bases. In germline, CDR1 is SGHNT, CDR2 YENEEA. The CDR3 reads CASSSEGAAADTQYF. The CDR3 DNA is TGTGCCAGCAGCTCCGAGGGGGCAGCAGCAGATACGCAGTATTTT.

The chain couples TRBV11-2 to TRBJ1-3; D is uncertain. Germline-derived CDR1 and CDR2 are SGHAT and FQNNGV. V shed 5 bases and J shed 0 bases, with 11 bases lying between them. CDR3 length: 15 residues. The CDR3 sequence: CASSLDWTSGNTIYF. The DNA of the CDR3 is TGTGCCAGCAGCCTGGACTGGACCTCTGGAAACACCATATATTTT.

The J gene is TRBJ2-3, the V gene TRBV10-1; D might be TRBD2 (6 bases). CDR3 length: 15 residues. V lost 2 bases and J lost 1, with 10 bases in between. Germline assignment: CDR1 WNHNN and CDR2 SYGVQD (reference sequence). CDR3 in amino acids: CASSEGRSGTDTQYF. The CDR3 region has the DNA TGCGCCAGCAGTGAGGGGAGGTCAGGCACAGATACGCAGTATTTT.

The chain joins TRBV30 to TRBJ2-5; 7 bases are shared with TRBD1. The CDR3 consists of 15 residues. The J segment lost 1 base and the V segment lost 0 bases, leaving 5 bases of the junction unmatched. Germline loops: CDR1 GTSNPN, CDR2 SVGIG (reference sequence). The CDR3 is CAWSVARGFQETQYF. CDR3 in DNA: TGTGCCTGGAGTGTCGCCAGGGGGTTCCAAGAGACCCAGTACTTC.

The gene calls are TRBV29-1 and TRBJ1-1; D is unclear. The germline V and J ends were trimmed by 2 bases and 4 bases, with 11 bases remaining between them. The CDR3 consists of 13 residues. CDR1 is SQVTM, CDR2 ANQGSEA, per germline. The CDR3 reads CSVERRLGTEAFF. The CDR3 coding sequence is TGCAGCGTTGAAAGGAGATTGGGCACTGAAGCTTTCTTT. The variable domain in full, completed from reference TRBV29-1 and TRBJ1-1, reads SAVISQKPSRDICQRGTSLTIQCQVDSQVTMMFWYRQQPGQSLTLIATANQGSEATYESGFVIDKFPISRPNLTFSTLTVSNMSPEDSSIYLCSVERRLGTEAFFGQGTRLTVV.

Notes on this clone: The junction does not match germline at one end; this may be a read error. This chain links TRBV7-9 with TRBJ1-5; TRBD1 aligns across 8 bases. From germline, CDR1 is SEHNR and CDR2 FQNEAQ (reference sequence). CDR3 length: 15 residues. The CDR3 reads CSSSLGSTGDQPQHF. The CDR3 nucleotides read TGTTCCAGCAGCTTAGGTTCGACAGGGGATCAGCCCCAGCATTTT.

V usage is TRBV10-2 and J usage is TRBJ1-4, with D possibly being TRBD1 (5 bases). The germline V gene has CDR1 WSHSY and CDR2 SAAADI. V shed 2 bases and J shed 8 bases, with 12 bases lying between them. This CDR3 has 14 amino acids. This CDR3 is CASSEQGPPEKLFF. CDR3 DNA: TGCGCCAGCAGTGAGCAGGGCCCACCCGAAAAACTGTTTTTT.

This chain joins TRBV28 and TRBJ1-3, with D maybe TRBD1 (5 bases). The CDR3 totals 12 residues. Germline CDR1 MDHEN, CDR2 SYDVKM. The CDR3 sequence: CASLGVGNTIYF. The CDR3 bases are TGTGCTTCTTTAGGGGTTGGAAACACCATATATTTT. Full variable domain (rest looked up from reference TRBV28 and TRBJ1-3): DVKVTQSSRYLVKRTGEKVFLECVQDMDHENMFWYRQDPGLGLRLIYFSYDVKMKEKGDIPEGYSVSREKKERFSLILESASTNQTSMYLCASLGVGNTIYFGEGSWLTVV.

The V call is TRBV15, the J call TRBJ1-2, with D possibly TRBD1 on 6 matching bases. This CDR3 has 13 amino acids. Germline values: CDR1 LNHNV, CDR2 YYDKDF (reference sequence). Deletions cut 0 bases from V and 8 bases from J, with 10 bases between. The CDR3 loop is CATSRDRGLGYTF. CDR3 nucleotides: TGTGCCACCAGCAGAGACAGGGGTCTGGGCTACACCTTC.

The rearrangement joins TRBV27 to TRBJ2-7; D possibly corresponds to TRBD2 (6 bases). In germline, CDR1 is MNHEY, CDR2 SMNVEV (reference sequence). Trimming pared 2 bases from V and 3 bases from J, leaving 8 bases between. CDR3 length equals 13 residues. The CDR3 bases are TGTGCCAGCAGTTTAGGGGGGATCTACGAGCAGTACTTC. Its translation is CASSLGGIYEQYF.

The J gene is TRBJ2-7, the V gene TRBV10-1; 8 nucleotides line up with TRBD1. This CDR3 contains 15 residues. With V trimmed by 6 bases and J by 0 bases, 7 bases remained unmatched. Germline V gives CDR1 WNHNN, CDR2 SYGVQD (reference sequence). CDR3 DNA: TGCGCCAGCAGCGCCGGGACAGGCGACTCCTACGAGCAGTACTTC. This encodes CASSAGTGDSYEQYF.

The rearrangement links TRBV7-8 to TRBJ1-1; the match to TRBD1 covers 8 bases. Germline lookup yields CDR1 SGHVS and CDR2 FQNEAQ. CDR3 size: 16 residues. V lost 5 bases, J lost 0 bases, and 8 bases stayed unmatched. The CDR3 spells CASSLGQGGVNTEAFF. The CDR3 DNA is TGTGCCAGCAGCCTCGGACAGGGCGGGGTGAACACTGAAGCTTTCTTT.

The chain links TRBV29-1 to TRBJ1-1; no reliable D call. Germline-derived CDR1 and CDR2 are SQVTM and ANQGSEA. The V and J ends lost 7 bases and 7 bases respectively, with 10 bases between them. CDR3 size: 10 residues. CDR3 in DNA: TGCAGCGCCCCAAACTATGAAGCTTTCTTT. The encoded protein is CSAPNYEAFF.

The V call is TRBV2, the J call TRBJ2-5, with D unclear. CDR3 length: 12 residues. V lost 1 base to trimming and J lost 13 bases, with 13 bases between them. The V gene's germline CDR1 is SNHLY and CDR2 FYNNEI. CDR3 amino acids: CASSEDQRRTYF. CDR3 in DNA: TGTGCCAGCAGTGAAGACCAGCGAAGAACGTACTTC.

The chain uses TRBV5-1 and TRBJ2-4, with D possibly TRBD1 on 5 matching bases. Trimming took 4 bases from V and 8 from J, leaving 19 bases between them. This CDR3 spans 15 amino acids. Germline V lookup: CDR1 SGHRS, CDR2 YFSETQ. CDR3 in amino acids: CASSPRSGFLDIQYF. CDR3 bases: TGCGCCAGCAGCCCTAGATCAGGGTTCTTGGACATTCAGTACTTC.

V gene TRBV7-3 combines with J gene TRBJ2-6; D unresolved. Trimming stripped 5 bases from V and 0 bases from J, with 5 bases between. In germline, CDR1 is SGHTA, CDR2 FQGTGA. CDR3 length equals 14 residues. DNA for the CDR3: TGTGCCAGCAGCCAACACTCTGGGGCCAACGTCCTGACTTTC. Its translation: CASSQHSGANVLTF.

The CDR3 region is CASSSRGPSNYGYTF. Written as DNA, the CDR3 is TGTGCCAGCAGTTCCAGGGGGCCATCTAACTATGGCTACACCTTC. The V gene is TRBV27, the J gene TRBJ1-2, with TRBD1 matching 8 bases. From germline, CDR1 is MNHEY and CDR2 SMNVEV (reference sequence). V lost 4 bases, J lost 0 bases, and 4 bases stayed unmatched. The CDR3 length is 15 residues.

The chain employs TRBV5-1 and TRBJ2-5, with a weak D call TRBD1 (5 bases). Trimming cost V 0 bases and J 4 bases, with 13 bases left between them. Germline CDR1 SGHRS, CDR2 YFSETQ. The CDR3 runs 15 residues. DNA for the CDR3: TGCGCCAGCAGCTTGGCAGGGTACAATACAGAGACCCAGTACTTC. This encodes CASSLAGYNTETQYF.

This clone was seen just once. The rearrangement uses TRBV5-1 and TRBJ2-1, with a tentative D call TRBD1 (6 bases). V lost 7 bases and J lost 3, with 11 bases in between. This CDR3 has 13 residues. Germline V gene lookup returns CDR1 SGHRS and CDR2 YFSETQ. CDR3 region: CASGQTDYNEQFF. CDR3 coding DNA: TGCGCCAGCGGACAGACAGACTACAATGAGCAGTTCTTC.

This clone was picked up one time. The V gene is TRBV14, the J gene TRBJ1-1, with 8 bases matching TRBD1. The CDR3 is made up of 14 amino acids. Germline V gene sequence: CDR1 SGHDN, CDR2 FVKESK. V lost 4 bases to trimming and J lost 9 bases; unmatched junction nucleotides: 10. CDR3 sequence: CASSRDRWTGKAFF. CDR3 DNA sequence: TGTGCCAGCAGCCGAGACCGGTGGACAGGGAAAGCTTTCTTT.

This chain joins TRBV6-4 and TRBJ1-2; possibly TRBD1 for D (6 bases). Trimming left V 3 bases short and J 1 base short, with 12 bases between. This CDR3 has 15 residues. Germline loops: CDR1 MRHNA, CDR2 SNTAGT. This CDR3 is CASSEGWGLNYGYTF. DNA of the CDR3: TGTGCCAGCAGTGAAGGCTGGGGGCTTAACTATGGCTACACCTTC.

This rearrangement joins TRBV7-9 to TRBJ2-5, with TRBD2 matching over 7 bases. In germline, CDR1 is SEHNR, CDR2 FQNEAQ (reference sequence). The CDR3 covers 17 residues. Germline trimming cut 0 bases from V and 3 bases from J; bases unmatched to any gene: 10. DNA of the CDR3: TGTGCCAGCAGCTTAGCGGGTATGGGGCTAGCGGAAGAGACCCAGTACTTC. Its translation is CASSLAGMGLAEETQYF.